This TCR beta chain was sequenced during a study of T-cell reconstitution after alpha-beta-depleted transplantation in children. Study-level results: About two months after transplant, alpha-beta T cells reportedly came from several hundred expanded graft clones.

It was with unique molecular identifiers that the TCRbeta library was prepared. TCRdb reanalysed the PCR reads using MiXCR and keeps one entry per CDR3 protein. The sample has fewer than 550,000 distinct CDR3 sequences, about an eighth seen once. Trimming at V came to 8 bases and at J to 7 bases, leaving 6 bases not matched to a gene. The germline V gene has CDR1 SGHVS and CDR2 FQNEAQ. The CDR3 sequence is 12 residues long. Comments on this clonotype: No antigen is known for it.

This sequence originates from a female patient younger than 10 who had a stem cell transplant for aplastic anemia, so the T cells may come from the graft donor. V is TRBV7-8 and J is TRBJ2-7; 9 nucleotides agree with TRBD2. The sequenced sample was PBMCs, mostly from graft donor cells, obtained 180 days after TCRalphabeta/CD19-depleted stem cell transplant. This CDR3 is CASLAGGPEQYF. The DNA of the CDR3 is TGTGCCAGCCTCGCGGGAGGGCCAGAGCAGTACTTC.